The clone carrying this T cell receptor (beta chain) has ten or more counts. The CDR3 sequence is 18 residues long. With 6 bases clipped from V and 0 bases from J, the junction kept 15 bases outside the gene matches. Germline values: CDR1 LNHDA, CDR2 SQIVND (reference sequence). The record originates from a study of Graves' ophthalmopathy and Graves' hyperthyroidism. The authors diagnosed from clinical symptoms, serum thyroxine, TRAb, thyroid ultrasound and orbital computed tomography. TCR beta CDR3 regions were amplified from RNA transcripts. The first round was an RT-PCR with HTBI primers, and the second round was a multiplex PCR. TCRdb processed the multiplex PCR reads anew with MiXCR; each CDR3 protein has one entry. Of 400,000 to 450,000 distinct CDR3 sequences listed, roughly 21% are singletons.

The clonotype comes from a woman younger than 30 with stable Graves' hyperthyroidism. The specimen was peripheral blood. J is TRBJ2-5 and V is TRBV19, with 8 bases matching TRBD1. The CDR3 DNA is TGTGCCAGTAGCAGGAGGGACAGGAGGGGTCCGTACCAAGAGACCCAGTACTTC. It codes for CASSRRDRRGPYQETQYF.